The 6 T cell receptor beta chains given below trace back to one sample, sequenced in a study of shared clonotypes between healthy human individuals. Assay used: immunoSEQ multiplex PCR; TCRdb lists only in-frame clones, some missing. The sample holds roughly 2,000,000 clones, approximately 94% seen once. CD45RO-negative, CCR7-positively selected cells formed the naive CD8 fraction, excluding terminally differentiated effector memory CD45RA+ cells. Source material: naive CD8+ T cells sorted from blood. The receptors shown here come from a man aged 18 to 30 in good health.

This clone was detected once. The CDR3 DNA sequence: TGCGCCAGCAGCAACCGGGACGGTTCCTACGAGCAGTACTTC. Protein sequence: CASSNRDGSYEQYF. The chain has TRBV4-1 and TRBJ2-7; D tentatively reads TRBD1 or TRBD2 (5 bases each). This CDR3 region has 14 residues. From germline, CDR1 is MGHRA and CDR2 YSYEKL. Trimming took 5 bases from V and 1 from J, leaving 12 bases between them.

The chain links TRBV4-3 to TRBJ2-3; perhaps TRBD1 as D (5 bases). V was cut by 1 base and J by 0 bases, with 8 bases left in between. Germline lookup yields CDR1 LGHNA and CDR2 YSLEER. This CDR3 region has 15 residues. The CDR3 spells CASSQGPGSTDTQYF. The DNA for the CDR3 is TGCGCCAGCAGCCAAGGACCAGGGAGCACAGATACGCAGTATTTT.

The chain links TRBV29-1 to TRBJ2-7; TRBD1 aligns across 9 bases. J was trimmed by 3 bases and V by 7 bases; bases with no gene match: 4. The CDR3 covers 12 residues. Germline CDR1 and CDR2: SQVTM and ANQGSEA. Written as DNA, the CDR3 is TGCAGCGCCGGACAGGGGATCTACGAGCAGTACTTC. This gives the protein CSAGQGIYEQYF.

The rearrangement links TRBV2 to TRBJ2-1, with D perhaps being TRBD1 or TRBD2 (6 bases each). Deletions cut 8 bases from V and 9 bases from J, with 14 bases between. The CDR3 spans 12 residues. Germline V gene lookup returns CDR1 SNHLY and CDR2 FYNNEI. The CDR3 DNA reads TGTGCCAGCTATTCGAGGGGGGTTGAGCAGTTCTTC. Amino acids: CASYSRGVEQFF.

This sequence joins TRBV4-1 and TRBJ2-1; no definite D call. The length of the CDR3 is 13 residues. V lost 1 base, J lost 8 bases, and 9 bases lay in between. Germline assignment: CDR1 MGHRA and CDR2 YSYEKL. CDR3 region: CASSQGRGYEQFF. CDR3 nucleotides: TGCGCCAGCAGCCAAGGTCGTGGCTATGAGCAGTTCTTC.

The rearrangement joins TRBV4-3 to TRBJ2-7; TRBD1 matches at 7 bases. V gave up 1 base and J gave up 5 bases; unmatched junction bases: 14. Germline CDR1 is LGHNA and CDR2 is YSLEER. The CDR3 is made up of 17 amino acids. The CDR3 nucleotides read TGCGCCAGCAGCCAAGTGATGAGACAGGGCCTTTTTGACGAGCAGTACTTC. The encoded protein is CASSQVMRQGLFDEQYF.